These 2 T cell receptor beta chains share one sample of origin, sequenced in a study of PD-1 blockade in classical Hodgkin lymphoma (dated by TCRdb to about 2020). The time point label, read with the paper, signifies: cycle 4 day 1 (C4D1), after more than 5 weeks of nivolumab. Every trial patient had relapsed after autologous stem cell transplantation, and cohorts A, B and C differed in prior brentuximab vedotin exposure. Using a Miltenyi CD4+ T cell isolation kit, CD4+ T cells were purified from thawed PBMCs through magnetic negative selection. The library was made by the immunoSEQ multiplex PCR assay. The table was pulled from immuneACCESS by TCRdb, which kept in-frame rearrangements only. Such tables lose some clones; where checked, under half of the loss comes from unresolved V genes, and the rest has no known cause. For this sample there are around 30,000 clones; around 87% appear just once. Less than 0.5% of the sample is held by the ten biggest clonotypes.

The sequencing used CD4+ T cells from blood, collected before the fourth cycle of nivolumab. Receptor source: a human donor with classical Hodgkin lymphoma.

This chain links TRBV28 with TRBJ1-6; D gene uncertain. From germline, CDR1 is MDHEN and CDR2 SYDVKM. V was cut by 3 bases and J by 7 bases, with 4 bases left in between. The CDR3 loop spans 12 amino acids. CDR3 residues: CASSFINSPLHF. The CDR3 DNA reads TGTGCCAGCAGTTTTATCAATTCACCCCTCCACTTT.

This sequence joins TRBV28 and TRBJ1-4, with D possibly TRBD1 on 5 matching bases. CDR1 is MDHEN and CDR2 is SYDVKM in the germline V gene. CDR3 size: 16 residues. Between the trimmed V and J ends, which lost 5 bases and 6 bases, there was a span of 19 bases. CDR3 amino acids: CASSPSVGGEDEKLFF. As DNA, the CDR3 is TGTGCCAGCAGTCCGTCGGTTGGGGGTGAAGATGAAAAACTGTTTTTT.